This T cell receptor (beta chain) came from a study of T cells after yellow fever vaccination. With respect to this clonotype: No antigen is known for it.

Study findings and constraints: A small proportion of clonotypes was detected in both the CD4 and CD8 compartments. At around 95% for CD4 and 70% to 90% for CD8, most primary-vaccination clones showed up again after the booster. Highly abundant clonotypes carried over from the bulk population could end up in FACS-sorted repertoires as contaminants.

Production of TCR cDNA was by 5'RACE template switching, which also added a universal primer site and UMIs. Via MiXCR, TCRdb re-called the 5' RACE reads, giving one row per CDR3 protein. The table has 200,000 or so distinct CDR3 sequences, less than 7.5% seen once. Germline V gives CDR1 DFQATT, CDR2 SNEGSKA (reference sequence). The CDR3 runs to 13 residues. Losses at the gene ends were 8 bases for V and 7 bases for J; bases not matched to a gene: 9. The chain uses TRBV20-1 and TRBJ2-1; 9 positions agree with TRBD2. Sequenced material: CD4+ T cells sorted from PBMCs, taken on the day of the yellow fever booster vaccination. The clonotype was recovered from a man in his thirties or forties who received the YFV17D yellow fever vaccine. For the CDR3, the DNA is TGCAGTCTCCTAGCGGGATTTGGTAATGAGCAGTTCTTC. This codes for CSLLAGFGNEQFF.